The rows below give T cell receptor beta chains drawn from one sample of a study of cytomegalovirus exposure and HLA in healthy donors. Sequencing was performed with immunoSEQ multiplex PCR; in TCRdb, only in-frame clones are kept and a portion is missing. This sample has about 160,000 clones; roughly 85% occur once, and the top ten carry about 2%. Specimen: PBMCs. The source is a man aged 18 to 30 in good health and CMV-seropositive. Both conserved end residues are part of each CDR3. The order of the fields is D gene, J gene, clone size, V gene, CDR3 DNA, CDR3 protein. A D gene is named only where the DNA matches it firmly. Size tells how often a clone was seen (once, few, many) or the class of an expanded clone, and some rows leave it out.

D gene: NA; J gene: TRBJ2-3; clone size: NA; V gene: TRBV9; CDR3 DNA: TGTGCCAGCAGCGTAGGCCACAGGTCGGACACAGATACGCAGTATTTT; CDR3 protein: CASSVGHRSDTDTQYF
D gene: TRBD2; J gene: TRBJ2-1; clone size: few; V gene: TRBV5-1; CDR3 DNA: TGCGCCAGCAGCTTGGGACTAGCGGGCACCTACAATGAGCAGTTCTTC; CDR3 protein: CASSLGLAGTYNEQFF
D gene: NA; J gene: TRBJ1-1; clone size: once; V gene: TRBV10-3; CDR3 DNA: TGTGCCATCAGTGCCACCAGGGTGAACACTGAAGCTTTCTTT; CDR3 protein: CAISATRVNTEAFF
D gene: NA; J gene: TRBJ2-3; clone size: NA; V gene: TRBV5-1; CDR3 DNA: TGCGCCAGCAGCTTGGGGCAGAGCACAGATACGCAGTATTTT; CDR3 protein: CASSLGQSTDTQYF
D gene: TRBD2; J gene: TRBJ2-3; clone size: NA; V gene: TRBV7-3; CDR3 DNA: TGTGCCAGCAGCTTCGGCGGGGGGGCCGATACGCAGTATTTT; CDR3 protein: CASSFGGGADTQYF
D gene: TRBD2; J gene: TRBJ2-5; clone size: NA; V gene: TRBV2; CDR3 DNA: TGTGCCAGCAGTGAATTGCGGGGGGCTCAGGAGACCCAGTACTTC; CDR3 protein: CASSELRGAQETQYF
D gene: NA; J gene: TRBJ2-5; clone size: NA; V gene: TRBV7-2; CDR3 DNA: TGTGCCAGCAGCTTGCGCCTGGGGGGGCCTCGAGAGACCCAGTACTTC; CDR3 protein: CASSLRLGGPRETQYF
D gene: TRBD1; J gene: TRBJ1-2; clone size: NA; V gene: TRBV7-6; CDR3 DNA: TGTGCCAGCAGCTTATCCGGACAGGGGGTCGGGGGCTACACCTTC; CDR3 protein: CASSLSGQGVGGYTF
D gene: NA; J gene: TRBJ2-2; clone size: few; V gene: TRBV9; CDR3 DNA: TGTGCCAGCAGCCCCCAAGGTGCGGGCGTCGACCGGAACACCGGGGAGCTGTTTTTT; CDR3 protein: CASSPQGAGVDRNTGELFF
D gene: NA; J gene: TRBJ1-2; clone size: NA; V gene: TRBV19; CDR3 DNA: TGTGCCAGTAGTATTCCCACGGTCAAACCGGTCTATGGCTACACCTTC; CDR3 protein: CASSIPTVKPVYGYTF
D gene: TRBD1; J gene: TRBJ1-2; clone size: NA; V gene: TRBV30; CDR3 DNA: TGTGCCTGGGCTAAGGGACAGCCTAACTATGGCTACACCTTC; CDR3 protein: CAWAKGQPNYGYTF
D gene: TRBD1; J gene: TRBJ1-6; clone size: NA; V gene: TRBV5-1; CDR3 DNA: TGCGCCAGCAGCAGCGGGCCGGGACAGGGGATTCAGGCCCTCCACTTT; CDR3 protein: CASSSGPGQGIQALHF
D gene: TRBD1; J gene: TRBJ1-2; clone size: NA; V gene: TRBV5-4; CDR3 DNA: TGTGCCAGCAGCTTGGGCGGGGCGGGACAGCGTTCTAACTATGGCTACACCTTC; CDR3 protein: CASSLGGAGQRSNYGYTF
D gene: NA; J gene: TRBJ2-2; clone size: NA; V gene: TRBV29-1; CDR3 DNA: TGCAGCGTTGAATCCGGAGCGAACACCGGGGAGCTGTTTTTT; CDR3 protein: CSVESGANTGELFF
D gene: NA; J gene: TRBJ1-2; clone size: NA; V gene: TRBV5-1; CDR3 DNA: TGCGCCAGCAGCTTGGCGGGGGGGGACTATGGCTACACCTTC; CDR3 protein: CASSLAGGDYGYTF
D gene: NA; J gene: TRBJ1-5; clone size: NA; V gene: TRBV5-8; CDR3 DNA: TGTGCCAGCAGCTTGCCGACACATCGACAGCCCCAGCATTTT; CDR3 protein: CASSLPTHRQPQHF
D gene: NA; J gene: TRBJ2-7; clone size: NA; V gene: TRBV19; CDR3 DNA: TGTGCCAGTAGTATAGCAGGGCGATATGAGCAGTACTTC; CDR3 protein: CASSIAGRYEQYF
D gene: NA; J gene: TRBJ1-5; clone size: NA; V gene: TRBV21-1; CDR3 DNA: TGTGCCAGCAGCTGTAAGGGGGACGACAATCAGCCCCAGCATTTT; CDR3 protein: CASSCKGDDNQPQHF
D gene: NA; J gene: TRBJ2-2; clone size: NA; V gene: TRBV7-2; CDR3 DNA: TGTGCCAGCAGCTTAGAACTATTGGGCGGGGAGCTGTTTTTT; CDR3 protein: CASSLELLGGELFF
D gene: NA; J gene: TRBJ1-2; clone size: NA; V gene: TRBV7-6; CDR3 DNA: TGTGCCAGCAGCTTAGCAGGGGCTAAAGGCTACACCTTC; CDR3 protein: CASSLAGAKGYTF
D gene: TRBD1; J gene: TRBJ2-1; clone size: NA; V gene: TRBV30; CDR3 DNA: TGTGCCTGGAGGAGGGGACAGGGGCACAATGAGCAGTTCTTC; CDR3 protein: CAWRRGQGHNEQFF
D gene: TRBD1; J gene: TRBJ1-1; clone size: few; V gene: TRBV7-9; CDR3 DNA: TGTGCCAGCAGCCCTAGACACACACAGGGGTTTGGTGAAGCTTTCTTT; CDR3 protein: CASSPRHTQGFGEAFF
D gene: TRBD2; J gene: TRBJ2-3; clone size: NA; V gene: TRBV14; CDR3 DNA: TGTGCCAGCAGCCAAGATCTAGCGGGGGGGCTGAGCACAGATACGCAGTATTTT; CDR3 protein: CASSQDLAGGLSTDTQYF
D gene: NA; J gene: TRBJ1-2; clone size: NA; V gene: TRBV29-1; CDR3 DNA: TGCAGCGTGGGTGGACAGAACTATGGCTACACCTTC; CDR3 protein: CSVGGQNYGYTF
D gene: TRBD1; J gene: TRBJ2-5; clone size: NA; V gene: TRBV14; CDR3 DNA: TGTGCCAGCAGCCGAATGGGGACAGGGGAAGAGACCCAGTACTTC; CDR3 protein: CASSRMGTGEETQYF
D gene: NA; J gene: TRBJ1-3; clone size: NA; V gene: TRBV6-5; CDR3 DNA: TGTGCCAGCAGTGGTTATCGAGGGACTGGAAACACCATATATTTT; CDR3 protein: CASSGYRGTGNTIYF
D gene: TRBD2; J gene: TRBJ2-3; clone size: NA; V gene: TRBV14; CDR3 DNA: TGTGCCAGCAGCCCATGGCGAAGCGGGGCGGTAGATACGCAGTATTTT; CDR3 protein: CASSPWRSGAVDTQYF
D gene: TRBD2; J gene: TRBJ2-7; clone size: NA; V gene: TRBV10-3; CDR3 DNA: TGTGCCATCAGTGAGAGTGGCGGGGGAACGGGCGAGCAGTACTTC; CDR3 protein: CAISESGGGTGEQYF
D gene: NA; J gene: TRBJ1-1; clone size: NA; V gene: TRBV7-9; CDR3 DNA: TGTGCCAGCAGCTTCGCTGAAGCTTTCTTT; CDR3 protein: CASSFAEAFF
D gene: NA; J gene: TRBJ2-4; clone size: once; V gene: TRBV5-6; CDR3 DNA: TGTGCCAGCAGCTTGAATCTAGCCAAAAACATTCAGTACTTC; CDR3 protein: CASSLNLAKNIQYF
D gene: TRBD2; J gene: TRBJ2-5; clone size: few; V gene: TRBV9; CDR3 DNA: TGTGCCAGCAGCGCAGGGACTAGCGGGGGGGCCGAAGAGACCCAGTACTTC; CDR3 protein: CASSAGTSGGAEETQYF
D gene: TRBD1; J gene: TRBJ1-1; clone size: NA; V gene: TRBV7-9; CDR3 DNA: TGTGCCAGCAGTCTACAGGGGGCGCGGACTGAAGCTTTCTTT; CDR3 protein: CASSLQGARTEAFF
D gene: TRBD1; J gene: TRBJ2-7; clone size: NA; V gene: TRBV18; CDR3 DNA: TGTGCCAGCTCACCGGGACAGAAAATATACGAGCAGTACTTC; CDR3 protein: CASSPGQKIYEQYF
D gene: NA; J gene: TRBJ2-3; clone size: NA; V gene: TRBV4-3; CDR3 DNA: TGCGCCAGCAGCCAAGAGGAGGGTGGGTTTTTTAGGACAGATACGCAGTATTTT; CDR3 protein: CASSQEEGGFFRTDTQYF
D gene: NA; J gene: TRBJ1-2; clone size: NA; V gene: TRBV5-6; CDR3 DNA: TGTGCCAGCAGCCTTGACAGTGGCTACACCTTC; CDR3 protein: CASSLDSGYTF
D gene: NA; J gene: TRBJ1-4; clone size: NA; V gene: TRBV6-5; CDR3 DNA: TGTGCCAGCAGTTTCGGGGGAGGTGAAAAACTGTTTTTT; CDR3 protein: CASSFGGGEKLFF
D gene: TRBD2; J gene: TRBJ2-5; clone size: NA; V gene: TRBV6-5; CDR3 DNA: TGTGCCAGCAGTGTAGCGGGGGGGCAAGAGACCCAGTACTTC; CDR3 protein: CASSVAGGQETQYF
D gene: NA; J gene: TRBJ1-5; clone size: NA; V gene: TRBV6-5; CDR3 DNA: TGTGCCAGCAGTTACAGTAGTAAGCAGCCCCAGCATTTT; CDR3 protein: CASSYSSKQPQHF
D gene: TRBD1; J gene: TRBJ1-6; clone size: NA; V gene: TRBV5-8; CDR3 DNA: TGTGCCAGCAGCTTCCCGGGACAGGGGATTTCACCCCTCCACTTT; CDR3 protein: CASSFPGQGISPLHF
D gene: TRBD1; J gene: TRBJ2-1; clone size: NA; V gene: TRBV2; CDR3 DNA: TGTGCCAGCAGTGAAGGGGACAGATATTACAATGAGCAGTTCTTC; CDR3 protein: CASSEGDRYYNEQFF
D gene: TRBD2; J gene: TRBJ2-1; clone size: NA; V gene: TRBV6-6; CDR3 DNA: TGTGCCAGCAGTTACTTGACTAGCGGGAATGAGCAGTTCTTC; CDR3 protein: CASSYLTSGNEQFF
D gene: TRBD2; J gene: TRBJ2-1; clone size: NA; V gene: TRBV7-2; CDR3 DNA: TGTGCCAGCAGTATAGCGGGGGGGCCGTTGTATGAGCAGTTCTTC; CDR3 protein: CASSIAGGPLYEQFF
D gene: TRBD1; J gene: TRBJ1-2; clone size: NA; V gene: TRBV5-5; CDR3 DNA: TGTGCCAGCAGCGACCGACAGGGGATTGGCTACACCTTC; CDR3 protein: CASSDRQGIGYTF
D gene: NA; J gene: TRBJ1-5; clone size: once; V gene: TRBV19; CDR3 DNA: TGTGCCAGTAGTATTGACACCTTTAGCAATCAGCCCCAGCATTTT; CDR3 protein: CASSIDTFSNQPQHF
D gene: NA; J gene: TRBJ2-3; clone size: NA; V gene: TRBV4-1; CDR3 DNA: TGCGCCAGCAGCCAAGTAGGGGTAGGCACAGATACGCAGTATTTT; CDR3 protein: CASSQVGVGTDTQYF
D gene: NA; J gene: TRBJ1-2; clone size: once; V gene: TRBV7-2; CDR3 DNA: TGTGCCAGCAGCGAAGGAGGATATGGCTACACCTTC; CDR3 protein: CASSEGGYGYTF
D gene: TRBD1; J gene: TRBJ2-2; clone size: NA; V gene: TRBV29-1; CDR3 DNA: TGCAGCGTTGAGGATAGGCGGACAGGGAACACCGGGGAGCTGTTTTTT; CDR3 protein: CSVEDRRTGNTGELFF
D gene: NA; J gene: TRBJ1-4; clone size: NA; V gene: TRBV25-1; CDR3 DNA: TGTGCCAGCAGTGAGCTTGGGTCAGGAGAAAAACTGTTTTTT; CDR3 protein: CASSELGSGEKLFF
D gene: TRBD1; J gene: TRBJ1-5; clone size: NA; V gene: TRBV28; CDR3 DNA: TGTGCCAGCAGTTCAGGGGGAAGCAATCAGCCCCAGCATTTT; CDR3 protein: CASSSGGSNQPQHF
D gene: NA; J gene: TRBJ1-2; clone size: NA; V gene: TRBV15; CDR3 DNA: TGTGCCACCAGCAGAGGACAGGATGGCTACACCTTC; CDR3 protein: CATSRGQDGYTF